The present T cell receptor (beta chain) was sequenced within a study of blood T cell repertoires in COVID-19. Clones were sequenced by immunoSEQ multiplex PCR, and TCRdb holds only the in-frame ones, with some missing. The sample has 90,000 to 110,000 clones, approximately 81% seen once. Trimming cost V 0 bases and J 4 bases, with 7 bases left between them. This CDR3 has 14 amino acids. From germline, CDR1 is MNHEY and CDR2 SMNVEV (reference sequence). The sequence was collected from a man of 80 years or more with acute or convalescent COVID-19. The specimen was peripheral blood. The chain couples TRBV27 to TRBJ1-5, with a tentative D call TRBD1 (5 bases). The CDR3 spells CASSLSGQNQPQHF. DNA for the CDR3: TGTGCCAGCAGTTTATCGGGGCAGAATCAGCCCCAGCATTTT.